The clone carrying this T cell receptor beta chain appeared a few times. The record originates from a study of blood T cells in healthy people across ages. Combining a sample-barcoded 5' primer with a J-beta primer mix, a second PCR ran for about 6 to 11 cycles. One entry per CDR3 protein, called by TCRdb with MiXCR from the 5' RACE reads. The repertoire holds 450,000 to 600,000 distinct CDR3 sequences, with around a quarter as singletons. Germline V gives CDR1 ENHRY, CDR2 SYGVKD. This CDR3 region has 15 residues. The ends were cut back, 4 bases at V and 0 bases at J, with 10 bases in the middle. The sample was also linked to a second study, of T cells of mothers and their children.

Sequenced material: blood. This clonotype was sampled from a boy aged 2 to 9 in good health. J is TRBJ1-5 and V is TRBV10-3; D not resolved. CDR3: CAISGTGYSNQPQHF. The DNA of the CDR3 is TGTGCCATCAGTGGGACGGGGTATAGCAATCAGCCCCAGCATTTT.